Reported below is one T cell receptor (beta chain). Its specificity is unknown. Researchers ran the PCR with 60 Vbeta and 13 Jbeta primers. The assay was immunoSEQ multiplex PCR, and TCRdb's table has in-frame clones only and misses some. The listing records around 140,000 clones. The sample belongs to a study of cytomegalovirus exposure and HLA in healthy donors. Study-wide results and caveats: Presence/absence analyses assumed roughly uniform sequencing depth across donors, which may not hold.

This sequence was found in a woman aged 45 to 65 in good health and CMV-seronegative. Input material: PBMCs.

The CDR3 loop is CASSLRRGLAAGELFF. The DNA of the CDR3 is TGTGCCAGCAGCTTAAGGCGTGGGCTAGCGGCCGGGGAGCTGTTTTTT. The chain employs TRBV7-2 and TRBJ2-2; 7 nucleotides line up with TRBD2. V lost 2 bases, J lost 6 bases, and 9 bases stayed unmatched. The CDR3 runs 16 residues. Germline CDR1 SGHTA, CDR2 FQGNSA.